Below are 10 T cell receptor beta chains sequenced from a single sample in a study of shared clonotypes between healthy human individuals. Libraries were prepared by immunoSEQ multiplex PCR; TCRdb keeps only in-frame clonotypes and omits some of them. The sample contains millions of clones, approximately 95% of which appear only once. Sequencing was carried out using naive CD4+ T cells from PBMCs. Regarding subset: CD45RA+ positively selected. All receptors derive from a young man in good health. Some clones in this sample may be carry-over from other donors' samples.

The chain carries TRBV7-8 and TRBJ2-1; 10 positions match TRBD2. With V trimmed by 4 bases and J by 3 bases, 3 bases remained unmatched. CDR1 and CDR2 from the germline V gene are SGHVS and FQNEAQ. The CDR3 has 15 amino acids. The CDR3 DNA reads TGTGCCAGCAGCTCGACTAGCGGGCTCTACAATGAGCAGTTCTTC. Its translation: CASSSTSGLYNEQFF. The full variable domain, completed using reference TRBV7-8 and TRBJ2-1, is GAGVSQSPRYKVAKRGQDVALRCDPISGHVSLFWYQQALGQGPEFLTYFQNEAQLDKSGLPSDRFFAERPEGSVSTLKIQRTQQEDSAVYLCASSSTSGLYNEQFFGPGTRLTVL.

V and J are TRBV2 and TRBJ2-3; 8 nucleotides align to TRBD2. CDR3 size: 13 residues. The trim removed 7 bases at V and 3 bases at J, leaving 3 bases unmatched. Germline-derived CDR1 and CDR2 are SNHLY and FYNNEI. The CDR3 coding sequence is TGTGCCAGCATTCGGGAGGGGACAGATACGCAGTATTTT. It encodes CASIREGTDTQYF.

This clone was recorded a few times. The same CDR3 arises from other DNA sequences in this sample as well. The rearrangement links TRBV6-5 to TRBJ1-3; D remains unclear. The CDR3 length is 13 residues. Trimming removed 5 bases at V and 0 bases at J, with 5 bases between. The germline gives CDR1 MNHEY, CDR2 SVGAGI. CDR3: CASSPSSGNTIYF. The CDR3 region has the DNA TGTGCCAGCAGTCCGAGCTCTGGAAACACCATATATTTT.

The table lists this clone with a count of one. The chain employs TRBV18 and TRBJ2-7; tentatively, D is TRBD2 (6 bases). Trimming stripped 3 bases from V and 7 bases from J, with 22 bases between. The CDR3 totals 16 residues. CDR1 and CDR2 from the germline V gene are KGHSH and LQKENI. DNA of the CDR3: TGTGCCAGCTCACCGTCGGTAGCGGCTGGCACTGGGGAGCAGTACTTC. This codes for CASSPSVAAGTGEQYF.

The chain couples TRBV18 to TRBJ1-1; no firm D call. CDR1 KGHSH and CDR2 LQKENI come from the germline V gene. Trimming removed 4 bases at V and 1 base at J, with 10 bases between. The CDR3 is made up of 14 amino acids. CDR3 residues: CASSRAKGNTEAFF. Written as DNA, the CDR3 is TGTGCCAGCTCACGGGCAAAGGGGAACACTGAAGCTTTCTTT.

V is TRBV23-1 and J is TRBJ2-7, with TRBD1 matching 10 bases. TRBV23-1 is recorded as an ORF, its role being uncertain. CDR3 length: 18 residues. The V gene end was trimmed by 8 bases and the J gene end by 3 bases; junction bases not matched to a gene: 19. The DNA for the CDR3 is TGCGCCAGCGGCAAGGCGGGACAGGGGCCCGGGGAGGGCTACGAGCAGTACTTC. Amino acid sequence: CASGKAGQGPGEGYEQYF.

With respect to this clone: The junction and the germline gene differ at one end; a read error may be behind it. The chain uses TRBV7-3 and TRBJ2-2; 9 bases are a match to TRBD2. Germline lookup yields CDR1 SGHTA and CDR2 FQGTGA. The CDR3 spans 17 residues. DNA for the CDR3: TGTGCCAGCAGCTTACTTGCGGCGGGAGGGGGCCCCGGGGAACTGTTTTTT. Translated: CASSLLAAGGGPGELFF.

This clone occurred once. The chain employs TRBV7-6 and TRBJ2-5; 8 positions agree with TRBD2. This CDR3 comprises 15 residues. V gave up 5 bases and J gave up 4 bases; unmatched junction bases: 9. Germline values: CDR1 SGHVS, CDR2 FNYEAQ. In DNA form, the CDR3 reads TGTGCCAGCAGCCCCATCGTTCTAGCGGGAGAGACCCAGTACTTC. Protein product: CASSPIVLAGETQYF.

This clone was recorded a few times. This sample also contains other DNA sequences that code for the same CDR3. The J gene is TRBJ1-5, the V gene TRBV5-1; D unresolved. Trimming left V 0 bases short and J 1 base short, with 5 bases between. Germline V gives CDR1 SGHRS, CDR2 YFSETQ. This CDR3 region has 14 residues. The chain's CDR3 is CASSLGESNQPQHF. The CDR3 DNA follows: TGCGCCAGCAGCTTGGGGGAAAGCAATCAGCCCCAGCATTTT.

V and J are TRBV9 and TRBJ2-3; maybe TRBD2 (5 bases). This CDR3 region has 16 residues. Germline V gene sequence: CDR1 SGDLS, CDR2 YYNGEE. V lost 0 bases, J lost 0 bases, and 11 bases lay in between. The CDR3 nucleotides are TGTGCCAGCAGCGTAGACCCTCCGGGGAGCACAGATACGCAGTATTTT. This sequence encodes CASSVDPPGSTDTQYF. Looking up the rest from reference TRBV9 and TRBJ2-3 gives the full variable domain: DSGVTQTPKHLITATGQRVTLRCSPRSGDLSVYWYQQSLDQGLQFLIQYYNGEERAKGNILERFSAQQFPDLHSELNLSSLELGDSALYFCASSVDPPGSTDTQYFGPGTRLTVL.